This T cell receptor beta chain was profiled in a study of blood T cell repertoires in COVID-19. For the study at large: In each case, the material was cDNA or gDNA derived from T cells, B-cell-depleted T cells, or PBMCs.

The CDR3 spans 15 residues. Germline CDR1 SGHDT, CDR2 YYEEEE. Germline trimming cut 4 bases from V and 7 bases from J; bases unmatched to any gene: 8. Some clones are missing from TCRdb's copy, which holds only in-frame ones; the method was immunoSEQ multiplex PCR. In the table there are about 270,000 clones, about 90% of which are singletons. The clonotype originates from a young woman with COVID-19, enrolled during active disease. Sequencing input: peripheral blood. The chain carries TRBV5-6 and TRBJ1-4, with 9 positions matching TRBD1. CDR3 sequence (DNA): TGTGCCAGCAGCGGGACAGGGATCTTAGGTGAAAAACTGTTTTTT. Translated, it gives CASSGTGILGEKLFF. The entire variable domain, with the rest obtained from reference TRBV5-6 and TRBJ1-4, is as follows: DAGVTQSPTHLIKTRGQQVTLRCSPKSGHDTVSWYQQALGQGPQFIFQYYEEEERQRGNFPDRFSGHQFPNYSSELNVNALLLGDSALYLCASSGTGILGEKLFFGSGTQLSVL.